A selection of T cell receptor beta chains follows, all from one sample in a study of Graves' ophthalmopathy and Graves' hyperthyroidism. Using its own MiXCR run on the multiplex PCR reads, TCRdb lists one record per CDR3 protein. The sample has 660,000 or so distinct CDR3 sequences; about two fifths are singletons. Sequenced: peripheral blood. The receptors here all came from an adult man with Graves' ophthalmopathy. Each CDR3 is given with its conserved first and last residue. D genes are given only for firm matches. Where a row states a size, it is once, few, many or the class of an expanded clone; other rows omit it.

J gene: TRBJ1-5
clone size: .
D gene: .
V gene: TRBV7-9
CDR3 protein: CASSCLDRTYSNQPQHF
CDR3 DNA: TGTGCCAGCAGCTGCCTGGACAGAACCTATAGCAATCAGCCCCAGCATTTT

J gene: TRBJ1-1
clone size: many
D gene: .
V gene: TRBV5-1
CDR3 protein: CASSQTFGTPEAFF
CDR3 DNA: TGCGCCAGCTCCCAGACATTCGGTACGCCTGAAGCTTTCTTT

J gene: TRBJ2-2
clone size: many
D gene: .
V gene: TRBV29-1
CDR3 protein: CSVAPKGRAGELFF
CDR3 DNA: TGCAGCGTTGCCCCTAAGGGGCGGGCCGGGGAGCTGTTTTTT

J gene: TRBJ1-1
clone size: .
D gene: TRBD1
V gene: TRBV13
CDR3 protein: CASGTGHGPTEAFF
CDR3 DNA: TGTGCCAGCGGGACAGGGCACGGTCCCACTGAAGCTTTCTTT

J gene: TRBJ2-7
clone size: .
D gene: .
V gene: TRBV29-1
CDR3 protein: CSVYHRDNEQYF
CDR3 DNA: TGCAGCGTTTATCACCGAGACAATGAGCAGTACTTC

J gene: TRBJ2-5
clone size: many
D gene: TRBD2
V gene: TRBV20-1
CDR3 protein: CSARDGRARETQYF
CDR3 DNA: TGCAGTGCTAGAGACGGGAGGGCCAGAGAGACCCAGTACTTC

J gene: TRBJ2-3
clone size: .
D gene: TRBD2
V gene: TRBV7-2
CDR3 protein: CASIRVPSGDTDTQYF
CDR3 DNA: TGCGCCAGCATCCGAGTTCCTAGCGGGGACACAGATACGCAGTATTTT

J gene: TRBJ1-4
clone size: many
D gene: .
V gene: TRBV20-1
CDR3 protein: CSARATLPTNEKLFF
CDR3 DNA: TGCAGTGCTAGGGCCACTTTGCCAACTAATGAAAAACTGTTTTTT

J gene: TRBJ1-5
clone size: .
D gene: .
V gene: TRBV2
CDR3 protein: CASVAVGLNNQPQHF
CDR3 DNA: TGTGCCAGCGTTGCCGTGGGTCTGAACAATCAGCCCCAGCATTTT

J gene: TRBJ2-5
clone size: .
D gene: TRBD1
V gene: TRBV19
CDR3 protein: CASSDRVAGETQYF
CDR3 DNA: TGTGCCAGTTCCGACAGGGTCGCCGGGGAGACCCAGTACTTC

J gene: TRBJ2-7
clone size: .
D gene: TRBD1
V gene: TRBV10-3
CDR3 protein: CAWAGTVYEQYF
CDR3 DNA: TGTGCCTGGGCCGGGACAGTCTACGAGCAGTACTTC

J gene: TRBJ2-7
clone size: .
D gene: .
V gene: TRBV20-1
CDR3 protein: CSASAYGPLDEQYF
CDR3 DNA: TGCAGTGCTTCGGCTTATGGGCCCTTGGACGAGCAGTACTTC

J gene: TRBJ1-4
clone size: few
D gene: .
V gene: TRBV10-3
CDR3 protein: CASSEAQGWANEKLFF
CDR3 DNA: TGTGCCAGCAGTGAAGCCCAGGGGTGGGCTAATGAAAAACTGTTTTTT

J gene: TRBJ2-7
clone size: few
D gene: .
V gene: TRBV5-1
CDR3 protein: CASSLISTSTVYEQYF
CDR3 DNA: TGCGCCAGCAGCTTGATCTCGACATCTACGGTTTACGAGCAGTACTTC

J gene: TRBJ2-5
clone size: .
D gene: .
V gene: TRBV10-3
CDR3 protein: CAISESARGTKTQYF
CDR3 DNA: TGTGCCATCAGTGAGTCGGCCAGGGGAACAAAGACCCAGTACTTC

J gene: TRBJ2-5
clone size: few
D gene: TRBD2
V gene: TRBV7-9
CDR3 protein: CASSLGLAAYQETQYF
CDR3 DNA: TGTGCCAGCAGCCTCGGACTAGCGGCGTACCAAGAGACCCAGTACTTC

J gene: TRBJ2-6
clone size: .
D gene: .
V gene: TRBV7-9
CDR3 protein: CASSDRGGTPGANVLTF
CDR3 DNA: TGTGCCAGCAGCGATAGAGGCGGGACGCCTGGGGCCAACGTCCTGACTTTC

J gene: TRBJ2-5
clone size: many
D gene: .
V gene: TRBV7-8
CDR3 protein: CASSLAVRFGQETQYF
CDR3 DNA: TGTGCCAGCAGCTTAGCCGTTAGATTCGGGCAAGAGACCCAGTACTTC

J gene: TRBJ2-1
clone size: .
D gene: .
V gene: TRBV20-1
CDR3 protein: CSARLREQFF
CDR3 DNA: TGCAGTGCTAGGTTAAGGGAGCAGTTCTTC

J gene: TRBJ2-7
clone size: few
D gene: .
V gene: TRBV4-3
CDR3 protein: CASSQRATGAYEQYF
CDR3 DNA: TGCGCCAGCAGCCAAAGGGCGACAGGAGCCTACGAGCAGTACTTC

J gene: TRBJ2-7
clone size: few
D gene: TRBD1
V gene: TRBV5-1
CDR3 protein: CASSWGQGAYEQYF
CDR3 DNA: TGCGCCAGCAGCTGGGGTCAGGGGGCCTACGAGCAGTACTTC

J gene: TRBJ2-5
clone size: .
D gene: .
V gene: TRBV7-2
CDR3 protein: CASSWVGTQYF
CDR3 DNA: TGTGCCAGCAGCTGGGTGGGGACCCAGTACTTC

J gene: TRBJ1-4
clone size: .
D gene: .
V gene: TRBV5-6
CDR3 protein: CAGEDGYTNEKLFF
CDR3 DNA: TGTGCGGGGGAAGATGGCTACACCAATGAAAAACTGTTTTTT

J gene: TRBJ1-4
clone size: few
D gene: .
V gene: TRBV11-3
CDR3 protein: CASSLVLGSNEKLFF
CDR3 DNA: TGTGCCAGCAGCTTAGTTCTGGGATCAAATGAAAAACTGTTTTTT

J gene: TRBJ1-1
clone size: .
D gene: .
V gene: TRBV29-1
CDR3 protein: CSSPRTPNTEAFF
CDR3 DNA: TGCAGCAGTCCCCGAACCCCAAACACTGAAGCTTTCTTT

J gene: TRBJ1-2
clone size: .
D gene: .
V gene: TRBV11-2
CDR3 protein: CASSLGAAAGYTF
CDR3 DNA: TGTGCCAGCAGCTTAGGGGCGGCGGCGGGCTACACCTTC

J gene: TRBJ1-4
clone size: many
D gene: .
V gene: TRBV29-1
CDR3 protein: CSGKRGAEKLFF
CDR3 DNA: TGCAGCGGAAAACGCGGCGCCGAAAAACTGTTTTTT

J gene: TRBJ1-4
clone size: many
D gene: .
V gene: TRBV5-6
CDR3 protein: CASSLYSSDEKLFF
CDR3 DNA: TGTGCCAGCAGCCTTTACAGCTCCGATGAAAAACTGTTTTTT

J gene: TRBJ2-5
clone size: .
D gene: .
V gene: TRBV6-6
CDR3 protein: CASEGGEETQYF
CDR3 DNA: TGTGCCAGCGAGGGGGGGGAAGAGACCCAGTACTTC

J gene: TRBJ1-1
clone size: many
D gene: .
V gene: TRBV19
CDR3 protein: CASTTGHMNTEAFF
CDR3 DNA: TGTGCCAGTACTACGGGACATATGAACACTGAAGCTTTCTTT

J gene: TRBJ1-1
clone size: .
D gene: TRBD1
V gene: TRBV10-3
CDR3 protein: CAIRTGDTEAFF
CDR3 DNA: TGTGCCATCAGAACAGGGGACACTGAAGCTTTCTTT

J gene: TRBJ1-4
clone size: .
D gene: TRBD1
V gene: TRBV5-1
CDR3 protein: CASSFGTGNGKLFF
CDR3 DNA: TGCGCCAGCAGTTTCGGGACAGGAAATGGAAAACTGTTTTTT

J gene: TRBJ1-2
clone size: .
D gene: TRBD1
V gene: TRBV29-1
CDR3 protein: CSGTPDRVYGYTF
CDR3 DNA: TGCAGCGGCACCCCGGACAGGGTCTATGGCTACACCTTC

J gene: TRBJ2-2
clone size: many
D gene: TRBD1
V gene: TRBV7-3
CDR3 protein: CASSYIDRANTGELFF
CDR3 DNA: TGTGCCAGCAGCTACATAGACAGGGCGAACACCGGGGAGCTGTTTTTT

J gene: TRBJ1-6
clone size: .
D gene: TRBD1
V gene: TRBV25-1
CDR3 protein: CAPLGQGNSPLHF
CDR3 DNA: TGTGCCCCCCTCGGACAGGGTAATTCACCCCTCCACTTT

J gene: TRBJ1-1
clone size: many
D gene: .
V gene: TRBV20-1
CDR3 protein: CSADVTNTEAFF
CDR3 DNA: TGCAGTGCAGACGTAACGAACACTGAAGCTTTCTTT

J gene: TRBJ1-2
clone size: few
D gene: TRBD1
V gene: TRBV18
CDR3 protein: CASSPDRVNYGYTF
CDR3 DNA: TGTGCCAGCTCACCAGACAGGGTTAACTATGGCTACACCTTC

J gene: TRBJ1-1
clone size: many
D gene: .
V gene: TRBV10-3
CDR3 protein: CASTLTGPGDTEAFF
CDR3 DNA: TGTGCCAGCACGCTGACAGGACCTGGGGACACTGAAGCTTTCTTT

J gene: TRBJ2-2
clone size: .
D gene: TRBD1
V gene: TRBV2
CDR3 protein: CASMAGTGLGELFF
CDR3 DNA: TGTGCCAGCATGGCCGGGACAGGGCTTGGGGAGCTGTTTTTT

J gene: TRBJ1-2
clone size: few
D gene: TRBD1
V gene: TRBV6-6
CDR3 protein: CASRRLGTDYGYTF
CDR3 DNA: TGTGCCAGCAGGAGGTTGGGGACAGACTATGGCTACACCTTC

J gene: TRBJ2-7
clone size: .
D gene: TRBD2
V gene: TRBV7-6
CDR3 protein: CASSSRTSGIYEQYF
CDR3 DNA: TGTGCTAGCAGCTCCAGGACTAGCGGGATCTACGAGCAGTACTTC

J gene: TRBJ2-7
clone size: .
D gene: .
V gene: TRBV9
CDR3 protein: CASSVDDGSLEQYF
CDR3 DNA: TGTGCCAGCAGCGTAGATGACGGGAGTCTCGAGCAGTACTTC